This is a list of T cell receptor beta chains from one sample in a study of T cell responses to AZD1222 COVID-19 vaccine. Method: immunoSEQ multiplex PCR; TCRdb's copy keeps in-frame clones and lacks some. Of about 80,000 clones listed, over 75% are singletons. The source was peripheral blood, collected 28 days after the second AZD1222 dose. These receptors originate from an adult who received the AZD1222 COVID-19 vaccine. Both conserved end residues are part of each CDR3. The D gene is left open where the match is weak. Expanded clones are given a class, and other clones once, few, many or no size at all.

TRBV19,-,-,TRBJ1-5,CASSIDHNNQPQHF,TGTGCCAGTAGTATAGATCACAATAATCAGCCCCAGCATTTT
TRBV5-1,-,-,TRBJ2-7,CASSAHDEQYF,TGCGCCAGCAGCGCCCACGACGAGCAGTACTTC
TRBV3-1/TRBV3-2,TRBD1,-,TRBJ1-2,CASSRTGARGYTF,TGTGCCAGCAGCCGGACAGGGGCGAGAGGCTACACCTTC
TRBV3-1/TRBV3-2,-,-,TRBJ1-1,CASSQMRTEAFF,TGTGCCAGCAGCCAAATGCGCACTGAAGCTTTCTTT
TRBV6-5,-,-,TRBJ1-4,CASRKEGHEKLFF,TGTGCCAGCAGGAAGGAGGGGCATGAAAAACTGTTTTTT
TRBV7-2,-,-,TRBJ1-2,CASSLALGPGGYTF,TGTGCCAGCAGCTTAGCGCTTGGGCCAGGAGGCTACACCTTC
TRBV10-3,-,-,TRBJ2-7,CAISELLGAPYEQYF,TGTGCCATCAGTGAGCTGTTAGGCGCACCCTACGAGCAGTACTTC
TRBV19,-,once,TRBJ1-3,CASSNTDSSGNTIYF,TGTGCCAGTAGCAACACAGACAGCTCTGGAAACACCATATATTTT
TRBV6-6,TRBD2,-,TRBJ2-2,CASSPRLAGMGTGELFF,TGTGCCAGCAGTCCTCGACTAGCGGGAATGGGTACCGGGGAGCTGTTTTTT
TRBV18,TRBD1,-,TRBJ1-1,CASSPQRTGASNTEAFF,TGTGCCAGCTCACCACAGAGGACAGGGGCTTCGAACACTGAAGCTTTCTTT
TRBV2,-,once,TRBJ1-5,CASSEGDPDSNQPQHF,TGTGCCAGCAGTGAAGGGGACCCCGATAGCAATCAGCCCCAGCATTTT
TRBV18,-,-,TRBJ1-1,CASSPVPWVDTEAFF,TGTGCCAGCTCACCGGTGCCCTGGGTGGACACTGAAGCTTTCTTT
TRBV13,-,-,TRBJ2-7,CASSLGYRRGSRYEQYF,TGTGCCAGCAGCTTGGGGTATCGGCGGGGTTCCAGGTACGAGCAGTACTTC
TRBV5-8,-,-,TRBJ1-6,CASSSPRLIYNSPLHF,TGTGCCAGCAGCTCCCCGCGATTGATTTATAATTCACCCCTCCACTTT
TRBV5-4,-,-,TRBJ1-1,CASSLALNTEAFF,TGTGCCAGCAGCTTGGCACTGAACACTGAAGCTTTCTTT
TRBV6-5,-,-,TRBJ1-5,CASTPGGGQPQHF,TGTGCCAGCACCCCAGGAGGTGGCCAGCCCCAGCATTTT
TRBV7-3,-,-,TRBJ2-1,CASSPLGGFVSNEQFF,TGTGCCAGCAGCCCCTTAGGGGGGTTCGTGTCCAATGAGCAGTTCTTC
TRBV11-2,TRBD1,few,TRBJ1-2,CASSANRGNYGYTF,TGTGCCAGCAGCGCCAACAGGGGTAACTATGGCTACACCTTC
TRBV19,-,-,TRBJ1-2,CASSETAAGYGYTF,TGTGCCAGTAGTGAGACAGCGGCGGGCTATGGCTACACCTTC
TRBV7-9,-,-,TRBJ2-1,CAKGQWPYNEQFF,TGTGCCAAAGGACAGTGGCCCTACAATGAGCAGTTCTTC
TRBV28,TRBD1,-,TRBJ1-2,CASSPHRTGLDGYTF,TGTGCCAGCAGTCCCCATCGGACAGGGTTGGATGGCTACACCTTC
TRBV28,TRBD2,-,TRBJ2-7,CASRNSGMGNEQYF,TGTGCCAGCAGAAATAGCGGGATGGGGAACGAGCAGTACTTC
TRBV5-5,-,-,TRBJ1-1,CASSLIRAGNTEAFF,TGTGCCAGCAGCTTGATTAGGGCTGGAAACACTGAAGCTTTCTTT
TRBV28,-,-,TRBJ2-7,CASSGPGLAKYEQYF,TGTGCCAGCAGTGGACCCGGGCTAGCGAAATACGAGCAGTACTTC
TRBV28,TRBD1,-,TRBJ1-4,CASKPQGALGEKLFF,TGTGCCAGCAAACCTCAGGGGGCACTGGGAGAAAAACTGTTTTTT
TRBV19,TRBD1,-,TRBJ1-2,CASSSRDRVDYGYTF,TGTGCCAGTAGTAGCAGGGACAGGGTGGACTATGGCTACACCTTC